One T cell receptor (beta chain) is described in this entry. As yet, its antigen is unknown. This sample is part of a study of early T cells in non-severe SARS-CoV-2 infection. Study context: Bulk RNA from unsorted whole blood was sequenced; chains were unpaired. Overall study findings and caveats: Missing private and CD4 specificities, VDJdb matching favored anti-spike CD8 responses.

The CDR3 length is 14 residues. With 6 bases clipped from V and 2 bases from J, the junction kept 5 bases outside the gene matches. Germline V CDR1 and CDR2: MNHNY, SVGAGI (reference sequence). Each single cDNA molecule received a unique molecular identifier. MiXCR was run by TCRdb on the 5' RACE reads, yielding one entry per CDR3 protein. The repertoire holds more than 90,000 distinct CDR3 sequences, with about 12% as singletons. This chain joins TRBV6-6 and TRBJ2-3; 7 bases match TRBD1. The receptor's source is an adult who was a healthcare worker with PCR-confirmed SARS-CoV-2 infection or an uninfected control (not recorded which). Specimen: whole blood. The CDR3 protein is CASSSTGDTDTQYF. The CDR3 coding sequence is TGTGCCAGCAGCTCCACAGGGGACACAGATACGCAGTATTTT.